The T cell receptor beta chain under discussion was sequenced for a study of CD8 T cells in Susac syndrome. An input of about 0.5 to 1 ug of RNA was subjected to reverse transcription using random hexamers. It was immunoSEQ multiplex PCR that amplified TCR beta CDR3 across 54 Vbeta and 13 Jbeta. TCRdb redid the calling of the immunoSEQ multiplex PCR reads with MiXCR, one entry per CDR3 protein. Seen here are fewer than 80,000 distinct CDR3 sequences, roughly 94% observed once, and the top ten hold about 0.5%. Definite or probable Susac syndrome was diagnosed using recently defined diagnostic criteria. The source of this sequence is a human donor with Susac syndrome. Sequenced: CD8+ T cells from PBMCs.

The CDR3 is CATGSGTGVAEQYF. The CDR3 region has the DNA TGTGCCACCGGCTCCGGGACAGGGGTCGCCGAGCAGTACTTC. The V call is TRBV28, the J call TRBJ2-7; 10 nucleotides align to TRBD1. Losses at the gene ends were 10 bases for V and 6 bases for J; bases not matched to a gene: 12. The CDR3 contains 14 residues. CDR1 and CDR2 (germline): MDHEN, SYDVKM.